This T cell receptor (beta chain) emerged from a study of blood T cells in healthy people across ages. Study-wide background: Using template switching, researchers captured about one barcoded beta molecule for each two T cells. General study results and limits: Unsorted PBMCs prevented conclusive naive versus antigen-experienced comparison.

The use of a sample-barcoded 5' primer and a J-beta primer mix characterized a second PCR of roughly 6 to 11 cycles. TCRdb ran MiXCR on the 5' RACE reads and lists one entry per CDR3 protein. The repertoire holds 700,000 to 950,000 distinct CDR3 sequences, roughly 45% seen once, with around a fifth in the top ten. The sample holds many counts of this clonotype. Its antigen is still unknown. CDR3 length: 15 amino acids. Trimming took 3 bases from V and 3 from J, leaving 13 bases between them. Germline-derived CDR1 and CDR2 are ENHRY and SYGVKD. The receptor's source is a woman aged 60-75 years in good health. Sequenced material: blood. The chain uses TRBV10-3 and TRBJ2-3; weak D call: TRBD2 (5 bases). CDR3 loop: CAISDSTSGTDTQYF. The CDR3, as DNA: TGTGCCATCAGTGATTCCACTAGTGGGACAGATACGCAGTATTTT.